Listed below are T cell receptor beta chains from one sample, sequenced in a study of cytomegalovirus exposure and HLA in healthy donors. Libraries were prepared by immunoSEQ multiplex PCR; TCRdb keeps only in-frame clonotypes and omits some of them. The sample has some 75,000 clones, 95% to 97% seen once. The sequenced sample was PBMCs. These receptors were obtained from a woman in her late teens or twenties in good health and CMV-seronegative. Both conserved end residues are part of each CDR3. The order of the fields is CDR3 length, D gene, clone size, V gene, J gene, CDR3 DNA, CDR3 protein. The D gene is left open where the match is weak. Clone size is shown for a subset of rows, as once, few, many or a class of expanded clone.

len: 13; d_gene: NA; abundance: few; v_gene: TRBV25-1; j_gene: TRBJ1-1; CDR3nt: TGTGCCAGCAGTGAGGCGGGGAACACTGAAGCTTTCTTT; CDR3aa: CASSEAGNTEAFF
len: 16; d_gene: TRBD2; abundance: NA; v_gene: TRBV5-4; j_gene: TRBJ2-7; CDR3nt: TGTGCCAGCAGCCAAGGACTAGCGGGTAGCTCCTACGAGCAGTACTTC; CDR3aa: CASSQGLAGSSYEQYF
len: 15; d_gene: NA; abundance: NA; v_gene: TRBV7-6; j_gene: TRBJ1-2; CDR3nt: TGTGCCAGCAGCCCACAGCCGAGGGGGAACTATGGCTACACCTTC; CDR3aa: CASSPQPRGNYGYTF
len: 11; d_gene: NA; abundance: NA; v_gene: TRBV5-1; j_gene: TRBJ2-7; CDR3nt: TGCGCCAGCAGCTTGCCGGGGGAGCAGTACTTC; CDR3aa: CASSLPGEQYF
len: 16; d_gene: TRBD2; abundance: NA; v_gene: TRBV5-1; j_gene: TRBJ2-5; CDR3nt: TGCGCCAGCAGCTTGAGGCGGGGGGAATACCAAGAGACCCAGTACTTC; CDR3aa: CASSLRRGEYQETQYF
len: 17; d_gene: TRBD1; abundance: NA; v_gene: TRBV9; j_gene: TRBJ2-2; CDR3nt: TGTGCCAGCAGCGCACCGGTTCACAGGGGTAACACCGGGGAGCTGTTTTTT; CDR3aa: CASSAPVHRGNTGELFF
len: 16; d_gene: TRBD2; abundance: once; v_gene: TRBV29-1; j_gene: TRBJ2-5; CDR3nt: TGCAGCGTTGAGGGGGGACTAGCGGGAGGAGGAGAGACCCAGTACTTC; CDR3aa: CSVEGGLAGGGETQYF
len: 13; d_gene: NA; abundance: NA; v_gene: TRBV27; j_gene: TRBJ2-3; CDR3nt: TGTGCCAGCAAACTAGCCTCGTTAAACGCGCAGTATTTT; CDR3aa: CASKLASLNAQYF
len: 17; d_gene: NA; abundance: NA; v_gene: TRBV27; j_gene: TRBJ2-4; CDR3nt: TGTGCCAGCAGCCCCGTGTCGTACTGGGAGGCCAAAAACATTCAGTACTTC; CDR3aa: CASSPVSYWEAKNIQYF
len: 16; d_gene: TRBD2; abundance: NA; v_gene: TRBV2; j_gene: TRBJ2-7; CDR3nt: TGTGCCAGCAGTTCGACTAGCGGGAGAGAGACCTACGAGCAGTACTTC; CDR3aa: CASSSTSGRETYEQYF
len: 15; d_gene: NA; abundance: NA; v_gene: TRBV5-1; j_gene: TRBJ2-7; CDR3nt: TGCGCCAGCAGCTTGGGGTCGGGATACCCCTACGAGCAGTACTTC; CDR3aa: CASSLGSGYPYEQYF
len: 14; d_gene: TRBD1; abundance: NA; v_gene: TRBV7-2; j_gene: TRBJ2-7; CDR3nt: TGTGCCAGCAGCCGAGACAGGGGGCTTTACGAGCAGTACTTC; CDR3aa: CASSRDRGLYEQYF
len: 14; d_gene: TRBD1; abundance: NA; v_gene: TRBV28; j_gene: TRBJ2-3; CDR3nt: TGTGCCAGCAGTTTTCAGGGGGAAATAGATACGCAGTATTTT; CDR3aa: CASSFQGEIDTQYF
len: 12; d_gene: NA; abundance: NA; v_gene: TRBV19; j_gene: TRBJ1-6; CDR3nt: TGTGCCAGTAGAACAGTAAATTCACCCCTCCACTTT; CDR3aa: CASRTVNSPLHF
len: 15; d_gene: NA; abundance: NA; v_gene: TRBV7-6; j_gene: TRBJ1-2; CDR3nt: TGTGCCAGCAGCTTATCCTCTCAGGTACAGAATGGCTACACCTTC; CDR3aa: CASSLSSQVQNGYTF
len: 16; d_gene: TRBD1; abundance: NA; v_gene: TRBV18; j_gene: TRBJ2-7; CDR3nt: TGTGCCAGCTCACCCCTCGGACAGGGTAGCACCTACGAGCAGTACTTC; CDR3aa: CASSPLGQGSTYEQYF
len: 20; d_gene: NA; abundance: NA; v_gene: TRBV19; j_gene: TRBJ2-7; CDR3nt: TGTGCCAGTAGTATAGTCCCCCGGGACTCCGTGGAACATACGAGGTTTGAGCAGTACTTC; CDR3aa: CASSIVPRDSVEHTRFEQYF
len: 12; d_gene: NA; abundance: NA; v_gene: TRBV29-1; j_gene: TRBJ1-2; CDR3nt: TGCAGCGTTGCCCCGGGTCGTTATGGCTACACCTTC; CDR3aa: CSVAPGRYGYTF
len: 16; d_gene: TRBD2; abundance: NA; v_gene: TRBV27; j_gene: TRBJ2-1; CDR3nt: TGTGCCAGCAGCCCATTGGGGGGAGGGGCGAACAATGAGCAGTTCTTC; CDR3aa: CASSPLGGGANNEQFF
len: 15; d_gene: NA; abundance: NA; v_gene: TRBV21-1; j_gene: TRBJ2-7; CDR3nt: TGTGCCAGCAGCCTCCAGACTAGCGGGAGCCAGTGGCAGTACTTC; CDR3aa: CASSLQTSGSQWQYF
len: 14; d_gene: NA; abundance: NA; v_gene: TRBV7-7; j_gene: TRBJ2-1; CDR3nt: TGTGCCAGCAGCTTAGATGGAACATCCGCGGGGCAGTTCTTC; CDR3aa: CASSLDGTSAGQFF
len: 13; d_gene: NA; abundance: once; v_gene: TRBV5-5; j_gene: TRBJ2-7; CDR3nt: TGTGCCAGCAGCTTGGACGGAGCCTACGAGCAGTACTTC; CDR3aa: CASSLDGAYEQYF
len: 13; d_gene: NA; abundance: NA; v_gene: TRBV29-1; j_gene: TRBJ1-2; CDR3nt: TGCAGCGTTGAACACACCACTAACTATGGCTACACCTTC; CDR3aa: CSVEHTTNYGYTF
len: 15; d_gene: TRBD2; abundance: NA; v_gene: TRBV19; j_gene: TRBJ2-1; CDR3nt: TGTGCCAGTAGTATCAGCGGGGACTCCTACAATGAGCAGTTCTTC; CDR3aa: CASSISGDSYNEQFF
len: 17; d_gene: TRBD2; abundance: NA; v_gene: TRBV7-6; j_gene: TRBJ2-4; CDR3nt: TGTGCCAGCAGCTCCCCCGGGGGGGAAGCCACCAAAAACATTCAGTACTTC; CDR3aa: CASSSPGGEATKNIQYF
len: 14; d_gene: NA; abundance: NA; v_gene: TRBV5-1; j_gene: TRBJ2-1; CDR3nt: TGCGCCAGCAGCTTGGCCAGTTCCTACAATGAGCAGTTCTTC; CDR3aa: CASSLASSYNEQFF
len: 14; d_gene: TRBD1; abundance: NA; v_gene: TRBV27; j_gene: TRBJ2-3; CDR3nt: TGTGCCAACAGACAGGGGACGAGGGCAGATACGCAGTATTTT; CDR3aa: CANRQGTRADTQYF
len: 16; d_gene: TRBD2; abundance: NA; v_gene: TRBV7-8; j_gene: TRBJ2-5; CDR3nt: TGTGCCAGCAGCTTAGGACTAGCGGGACTGAAAGAGACCCAGTACTTC; CDR3aa: CASSLGLAGLKETQYF